This T cell receptor (beta chain) was documented in a study of cytomegalovirus exposure and HLA in healthy donors. V was pared by 2 bases and J by 7 bases, with 5 bases of the junction left unmatched. Germline V gives CDR1 SGHNT, CDR2 YENEEA. There are 15 residues in the CDR3. The sample holds one count of this clone. A multiplex PCR was run with 60 Vbeta primers and 13 Jbeta primers. Sequencing used immunoSEQ multiplex PCR; TCRdb keeps in-frame clones, though not all of them. The sample yields 130,000 or so clones, 74% seen once. This receptor was taken from a middle-aged man in good health and CMV-seropositive. V gene TRBV11-3 combines with J gene TRBJ2-1; 10 positions agree with TRBD1. The sample comprised PBMCs. DNA for the CDR3: TGTGCCAGCAGCTTAAGGACAGGGGGATCTAATGAGCAGTTCTTC. Its protein product is CASSLRTGGSNEQFF.